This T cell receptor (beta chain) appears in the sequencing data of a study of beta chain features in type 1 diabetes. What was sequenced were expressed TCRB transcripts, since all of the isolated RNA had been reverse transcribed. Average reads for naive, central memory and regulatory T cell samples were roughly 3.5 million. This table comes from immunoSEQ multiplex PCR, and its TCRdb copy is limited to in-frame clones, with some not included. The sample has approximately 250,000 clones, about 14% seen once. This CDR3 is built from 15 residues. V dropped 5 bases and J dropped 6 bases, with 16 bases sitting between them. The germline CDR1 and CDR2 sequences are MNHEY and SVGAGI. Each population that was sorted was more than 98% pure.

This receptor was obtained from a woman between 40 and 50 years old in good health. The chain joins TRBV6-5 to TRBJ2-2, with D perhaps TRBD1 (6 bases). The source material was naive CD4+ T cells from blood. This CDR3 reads CASSIRLGAAGELFF. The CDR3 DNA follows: TGTGCCAGCAGTATTCGGTTGGGGGCGGCCGGGGAGCTGTTTTTT.